This T cell receptor beta chain was obtained from a study of low-dose radiotherapy and immunotherapy resistance in tumors. Overall study context: Fractions of 1 Gy went to Cohort 2 every two weeks, for 13 Gy over 26 weeks. The treatment that patients received was intravenous nivolumab 240 mg every two weeks plus ipilimumab 1 mg/kg every six weeks. Dosing of intravenous cyclophosphamide at 200 mg/m2 occurred every two weeks and took place one day prior to radiation and immunotherapy.

To note about this clonotype: A read error may explain this, as a much larger clone is one base away.

V shed 6 bases and J shed 0 bases, with 3 bases lying between them. Per the germline V gene, CDR1 is SEHNR and CDR2 is FQNEAQ (reference sequence). The CDR3 is 13 residues long. As for time point: after trial treatment. Treatment described: LDRT plus nivolumab, ipilimumab, low-dose cyclophosphamide and aspirin (RACIN trial). First-strand cDNA relied on TRAV- and TRBV-specific primers spanning alpha and beta chains. With a constant-region primer and a V-primer adapter, TCRs were subjected to around 18 PCR cycles of amplification. Via MiXCR, TCRdb re-called the reads, giving one row per CDR3 protein. The table shows under 95,000 distinct CDR3 sequences, with around a sixth occurring only once.

The sample consisted of PBMCs, taken after low-dose radiotherapy plus immunotherapy. This clonotype was sampled from a male donor with prostate cancer. The J gene is TRBJ2-6, the V gene TRBV7-9, with unresolved D. CDR3 nucleotide sequence: TGTGCCAGCAGTGCCTCTGGGGCCAACGTCCTGACTTTC. Encoded protein: CASSASGANVLTF.